This TCR beta chain was captured by sequencing in a study of a mutant IDH1 vaccine in newly diagnosed glioma (dated by TCRdb to about 2021). Turning to the overall study: Patients received eight vaccinations in weeks 1, 3, 5, 7, 11, 15, 19 and 23, corresponding to visits V03 through V10. Of the approximately 29 treated patients, approximately 62% were male and around 40% were female, and a mean age of roughly 40 years was recorded. Six visits were used for peripheral blood collection: V03 (baseline), V05, V07, V10, V12 and V13. Prior to enrollment, patients had been given standard therapy consisting of radiotherapy alone, temozolomide alone, or radiochemotherapy with temozolomide, with the combination given to most patients. Longitudinal TCRB deep sequencing was performed for 20 to 30 treated patients wherever samples were available for exploratory analyses. Vaccination started 4-6 weeks after radiotherapy alone, or was given together with temozolomide cycles in the groups whose treatment included chemotherapy. Overall results and qualifications from the work: The authors noted that analyses of patient blood samples could not be reproduced because of sample limitations. Immune responses induced by the vaccine were seen in around 93% of patients across multiple MHC alleles. Selection of PBMC samples for TCRB deep sequencing was based on availability. No apparent relationship was observed between pseudoprogression and alterations in the top peripheral T cell clonotypes detected by TCRB sequencing.

Sample time point, as interpreted from the label and publication: week 23, last vaccination. Each vaccine dose, consisting of 300 ug of a 20-mer mutant IDH1 peptide in Montanide, was administered subcutaneously with topical imiquimod. All donors had newly diagnosed IDH1-mutant astrocytomas of WHO grade 3 or 4 that showed loss of nuclear ATRX. The samples were drawn from NOA16, a multicentre, single-arm, open-label phase I trial in Germany that tested a mutant IDH1 peptide vaccine in humans for the first time. The DNeasy Blood and Tissue Kit was used to extract genomic DNA from EDTA blood for TCRB sequencing. As concerns this clone: The specificity of this receptor is unknown. Qualities for individual bases were not recorded, and no much larger clone is one base off.

The CDR3 measures 13 amino acids from cysteine to phenylalanine. The only DNA kept is the CDR3, 39 bases in frame from the first base. CDR1 and CDR2 are drawn from the germline V gene: SQVTM, ANQGSEA. V and J lose 6 bases and 8 bases, and a span of 19 bases separates them. The method behind the library was the immunoSEQ multiplex PCR assay. Rearranged TCR beta chain sequences were amplified using the hsTCRB Kit according to the manufacturer's protocol. Sequencing of TCRB libraries was carried out on an Illumina MiSeq. The authors' analysis ran thus. The kit vendor's proprietary platform handled demultiplexing, trimming and gene mapping. Not all clones reach the TCRdb copy of this immuneACCESS table, which keeps in-frame sequences only. Checked studies attribute under half of the gap to unresolved V genes and leave the rest unexplained. The DNA was the basis for D and trimming; V, J and clone size are from that table. Across this sample there are some 80,000 clones, with approximately 89% seen only once. The ten largest clones take up 0.7% to 0.95% of the sample.

The sample here was PBMCs, taken from a glioma patient whose treatment included an IDH1 peptide vaccine. The V gene is TRBV29-1 and the J gene is TRBJ1-1, with the D gene not confidently named. The receptor was derived from a woman in her forties or fifties with glioma. The CDR3 sequence is CSVFPGFSDEAFF. The DNA sequence reads TGCAGCGTCTTTCCCGGTTTTAGCGACGAAGCTTTCTTT.